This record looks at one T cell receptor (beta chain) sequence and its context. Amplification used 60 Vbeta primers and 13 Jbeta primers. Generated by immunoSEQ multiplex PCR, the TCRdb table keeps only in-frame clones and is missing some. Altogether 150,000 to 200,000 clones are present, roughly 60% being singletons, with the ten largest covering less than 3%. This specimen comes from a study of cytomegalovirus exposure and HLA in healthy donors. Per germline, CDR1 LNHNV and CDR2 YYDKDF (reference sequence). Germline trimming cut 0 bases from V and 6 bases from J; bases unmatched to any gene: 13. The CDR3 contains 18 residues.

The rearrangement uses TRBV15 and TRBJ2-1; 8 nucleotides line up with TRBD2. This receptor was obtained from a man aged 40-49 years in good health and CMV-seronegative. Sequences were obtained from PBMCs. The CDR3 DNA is TGTGCCACCAGCAGAGATCCGAGGGAGGGACTAGAACGCAATGAGCAGTTCTTC. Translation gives CATSRDPREGLERNEQFF. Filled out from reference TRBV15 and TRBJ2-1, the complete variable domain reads DAMVIQNPRYQVTQFGKPVTLSCSQTLNHNVMYWYQQKSSQAPKLLFHYYDKDFNNEADTPDNFQSRRPNTSFCFLDIRSPGLGDTAMYLCATSRDPREGLERNEQFFGPGTRLTVL.